Below are 30 T cell receptor beta chains sequenced from a single sample in a study of T-cell memory formation after mild COVID-19. TCRdb re-called the 5' RACE reads with MiXCR, one entry per CDR3 protein. The sample has approximately 210,000 distinct CDR3 sequences; around 27% are singletons. Specimen: PBMCs or a T cell subset sorted from them (not recorded which). The receptors shown here come from an adult woman who had mild COVID-19 (a few samples of this study predate the infection). Cell type and time point are not known.

V usage is TRBV7-9 and J usage is TRBJ2-6; 9 bases fit TRBD1. There are 17 residues in the CDR3. Germline assignment: CDR1 SEHNR and CDR2 FQNEAQ (reference sequence). Trimming removed 10 bases from V and 4 bases from J; junction bases left unmatched: 14. In nucleotides, the CDR3 is TGTGCCACCCTCGGGACAGGGAGAGGGAGGGGGGCCAACGTCCTGACTTTC. Translation gives CATLGTGRGRGANVLTF.

The rearrangement uses TRBV30 and TRBJ2-5; 7 positions match TRBD2. Trimming took 2 bases from V and 9 from J; bases not matched to a gene: 3. The CDR3 is made up of 11 amino acids. Germline-derived CDR1 and CDR2 are GTSNPN and SVGIG (reference sequence). The DNA of the CDR3 is TGTGCCTGGAGTTCAGCGGGGTCCCAGTACTTC. Residues: CAWSSAGSQYF.

The chain couples TRBV7-3 to TRBJ1-1; D gene uncertain. Trimming shortened V by 0 bases and J by 6 bases, and 5 bases separated the two germline ends. The germline CDR1 and CDR2 sequences are SGHTA and FQGTGA. CDR3 length: 12 residues. The CDR3 protein is CASSLTGSEAFF. In DNA, the CDR3 is TGTGCCAGCAGCTTAACAGGGTCTGAAGCTTTCTTT.

The chain carries TRBV5-5 and TRBJ2-7; 7 positions match TRBD2. This CDR3 region has 16 residues. V lost 4 bases and J lost 2; bases outside the gene matches: 12. Germline CDR1 SGHKS, CDR2 YYEKEE (reference sequence). The CDR3 loop is CASSPPLAGVPYEQYF. The CDR3 DNA reads TGTGCCAGCAGCCCTCCCCTGGCGGGGGTACCCTACGAGCAGTACTTC.

The rearrangement links TRBV10-3 to TRBJ2-7; unclear D gene. Germline-derived CDR1 and CDR2 are ENHRY and SYGVKD. The CDR3 totals 19 residues. V was cut by 0 bases and J by 3 bases, with 24 bases left in between. The CDR3: CAISESIQGIGPMHYEQYF. The CDR3 nucleotides are TGTGCCATCAGTGAGTCGATTCAAGGAATTGGCCCTATGCACTACGAGCAGTACTTC.

This clonotype was detected only a few times. J is TRBJ2-3 and V is TRBV10-3, with a tentative D call TRBD2 (6 bases). V lost 3 bases and J 0 bases, leaving 16 bases between the germline ends. Germline CDR1 is ENHRY and CDR2 is SYGVKD. The CDR3 spans 17 residues. CDR3 loop: CAISEGDVSGSTDTQYF. The CDR3 bases are TGTGCCATCAGTGAAGGAGATGTGAGCGGGAGCACAGATACGCAGTATTTT.

The chain combines TRBV12-3 or TRBV12-4 with TRBJ2-2, with D possibly being TRBD1 (5 bases). Trimming shortened V by 7 bases and J by 4 bases, and 7 bases separated the two germline ends. The CDR3 consists of 12 residues. This CDR3 reads CASTGFTGELFF. The CDR3 nucleotides read TGTGCCAGCACAGGGTTCACCGGGGAGCTGTTTTTT.

This clonotype has just a few counts. J is TRBJ2-7 and V is TRBV29-1; D possibly uses TRBD1 or TRBD2 (5 bases each). Germline CDR1 SQVTM, CDR2 ANQGSEA. Trimming stripped 1 base from V and 3 bases from J, with 13 bases between. The CDR3 sequence is 14 residues long. The CDR3 DNA reads TGCAGCGTTGAAGTAGGGGACGGAAACTACGAGCAGTACTTC. Its protein is CSVEVGDGNYEQYF.

This clonotype has a handful of counts. The gene calls are TRBV30 and TRBJ1-5; no definite D call. V was cut by 2 bases and J by 0 bases, with 5 bases left in between. Germline CDR1 GTSNPN, CDR2 SVGIG (reference sequence). The CDR3 loop spans 13 amino acids. CDR3 amino acids: CAWSRDSNQPQHF. The CDR3 bases are TGTGCCTGGAGTCGGGATAGCAATCAGCCCCAGCATTTT.

The chain has TRBV7-9 and TRBJ1-1; D ambiguous. V was trimmed by 5 bases and J by 0 bases, leaving 10 bases between them. CDR1 is SEHNR and CDR2 is FQNEAQ in the germline V gene (reference sequence). The length of the CDR3 is 14 residues. CDR3 coding DNA: TGTGCCAGCAGCCCTGAAGGCTTGAACACTGAAGCTTTCTTT. Its translation: CASSPEGLNTEAFF.

This chain joins TRBV2 and TRBJ2-3; D remains ambiguous. The CDR3 is 11 residues long. Per germline, CDR1 SNHLY and CDR2 FYNNEI. V gave up 2 bases and J gave up 6 bases, with 3 bases separating them. The CDR3 bases are TGTGCCAGCAGTGAACGTGATACGCAGTATTTT. Protein: CASSERDTQYF.

This rearrangement joins TRBV20-1 to TRBJ1-1; D uncertain. This CDR3 spans 14 amino acids. V lost 2 bases to trimming and J lost 4 bases, with 14 bases between them. Germline CDR1 DFQATT, CDR2 SNEGSKA (reference sequence). CDR3 amino acids: CSARRAGSATEAFF. In nucleotides, the CDR3 is TGCAGTGCTAGAAGGGCGGGCAGCGCCACTGAAGCTTTCTTT.

The rearrangement uses TRBV20-1 and TRBJ1-2; perhaps TRBD1 as D (5 bases). This CDR3 spans 14 amino acids. V lost 6 bases and J 4 bases, leaving 18 bases between the germline ends. Germline V gene lookup returns CDR1 DFQATT and CDR2 SNEGSKA (reference sequence). The CDR3 region has the DNA TGCAGTGCCAGGTCGATGGGGCGAGGCTATGGCTACACCTTC. Translation: CSARSMGRGYGYTF.

This clonotype has only one observation. This rearrangement joins TRBV20-1 to TRBJ2-1, with TRBD2 matching over 12 bases. CDR1 DFQATT and CDR2 SNEGSKA come from the germline V gene (reference sequence). The CDR3 covers 16 residues. V dropped 3 bases and J dropped 4; count of bases not matched to a gene: 7. The CDR3, as DNA: TGCAGTGCTAGTTCTAGCGGGGGGGCCGCGTACAATGAGCAGTTCTTC. It encodes CSASSSGGAAYNEQFF.

V and J are TRBV29-1 and TRBJ2-7; TRBD2 is a possible D gene (5 bases). V lost 6 bases, J lost 3 bases, and 18 bases lay in between. This CDR3 comprises 14 residues. The germline gives CDR1 SQVTM, CDR2 ANQGSEA. CDR3 in DNA: TGCAGCGTAACACGCCCCCAAGGGAGCTACGAGCAGTACTTC. Protein product: CSVTRPQGSYEQYF.

This clonotype was seen only a few times. The gene calls are TRBV15 and TRBJ1-2, with TRBD1 matching over 7 bases. The trim removed 0 bases at V and 3 bases at J, leaving 4 bases unmatched. This CDR3 spans 15 amino acids. CDR1 is LNHNV, CDR2 YYDKDF, per germline (reference sequence). CDR3 sequence: CATSREGGADYGYTF. The CDR3 nucleotides are TGTGCCACCAGCAGAGAAGGGGGCGCGGACTATGGCTACACCTTC.

This clonotype has a count of ten or more. V is TRBV10-3 and J is TRBJ2-1; weak D call: TRBD2 (5 bases). The CDR3 spans 14 residues. V was shortened by 1 base and J by 10 bases, with 14 bases between the two germline ends. CDR1 ENHRY and CDR2 SYGVKD come from the germline V gene. Written as DNA, the CDR3 is TGTGCCATCAGTGAGTACGGACCGACGGGGGAGCAGTTCTTC. Its protein product is CAISEYGPTGEQFF.

The rearrangement uses TRBV5-1 and TRBJ2-7, with D perhaps TRBD1 (6 bases). Germline CDR1 SGHRS, CDR2 YFSETQ. Trimming left V 0 bases short and J 4 bases short, with 11 bases between. The CDR3 covers 14 residues. This chain's CDR3 is CASSLAGDTYEQYF. CDR3 coding DNA: TGCGCCAGCAGCTTGGCCGGGGACACTTACGAGCAGTACTTC.

J is TRBJ1-6 and V is TRBV12-3 or TRBV12-4, with TRBD1 identical over 10 bases. The length of the CDR3 is 16 residues. V was pared by 6 bases and J by 7 bases, with 9 bases of the junction left unmatched. The CDR3 bases are TGTGCCAGCAGGGTAGAATGGACAGGGGGAAATTCACCCCTCCACTTT. Its protein product is CASRVEWTGGNSPLHF.

This chain connects TRBV11-1 to TRBJ1-1, with D possibly matching TRBD1 (6 bases). V shed 3 bases and J shed 3 bases, with 11 bases lying between them. Germline V gives CDR1 SGHAT, CDR2 FQDESV (reference sequence). The CDR3 is made up of 14 amino acids. The CDR3 nucleotides read TGTGCCAGCAGCTTTGCAGGGGCGGACACTGAAGCTTTCTTT. Its translation is CASSFAGADTEAFF.

V gene TRBV30 combines with J gene TRBJ2-4, with a tentative D call TRBD2 (5 bases). The CDR3 is 13 amino acids. V was cut by 0 bases and J by 8 bases, with 11 bases left in between. CDR1 is GTSNPN, CDR2 SVGIG, per germline (reference sequence). CDR3 in amino acids: CAWSVGTRDIQYF. Written as DNA, the CDR3 is TGTGCCTGGAGTGTAGGCACTAGGGACATTCAGTACTTC.

There are many counts of this clonotype. The chain has TRBV7-8 and TRBJ2-3; 11 nucleotides line up with TRBD2. Trimming took 5 bases from V and 3 from J; bases not matched to a gene: 1. The CDR3 runs to 14 residues. Looked up from germline, CDR1 is SGHVS and CDR2 is FQNEAQ. The DNA of the CDR3 is TGTGCCAGCAGCCGACTAGCGGGAACAGATACGCAGTATTTT. Its protein is CASSRLAGTDTQYF.

This clonotype was detected only a few times. This chain links TRBV6-5 with TRBJ2-7; D is possibly TRBD1 or TRBD2 (5 bases each). The CDR3 is 14 amino acids. Germline V CDR1 and CDR2: MNHEY, SVGAGI. V lost 6 bases to trimming and J lost 3 bases, with 15 bases between them. CDR3 DNA: TGTGCCAGCAGAGAGGGACCGGAGTTCTACGAGCAGTACTTC. Translated, it gives CASREGPEFYEQYF.

The chain joins TRBV18 to TRBJ2-5; D is uncertain. The CDR3 has 12 amino acids. V was trimmed by 2 bases and J by 2 bases, leaving 3 bases between them. Per germline, CDR1 KGHSH and CDR2 LQKENI. DNA for the CDR3: TGTGCCAGCTCACCAGCTCAAGAGACCCAGTACTTC. It specifies CASSPAQETQYF.

This clonotype was found a few times. The chain couples TRBV12-3 or TRBV12-4 to TRBJ2-7, with D tentatively TRBD2 (5 bases). The CDR3 has 13 residues. Trimming stripped 8 bases from V and 0 bases from J, with 11 bases between. The CDR3 DNA sequence: TGTGCCAGCCTGCGGAGGAACTCCTACGAGCAGTACTTC. Translating it yields CASLRRNSYEQYF.

In this sample, this clonotype turned up a few times. Here the CDR3 reads CASSSGTSGYYNEQFF. In DNA, the CDR3 is TGTGCCAGCAGTTCCGGGACTAGCGGGTACTACAATGAGCAGTTCTTC. This chain links TRBV6-2 or TRBV6-3 with TRBJ2-1, with 12 bases that match TRBD2. The CDR3 is 16 residues long. Germline V gene sequence: CDR1 MNHEY, CDR2 SVGEGT. Unmatched junction bases numbered 4, after V lost 4 bases and J lost 3 bases.

The J gene is TRBJ1-4, the V gene TRBV11-2, with 7 bases identical to TRBD1. The V and J ends lost 6 bases and 13 bases, in that order; junction bases with no gene match: 11. The germline CDR1 and CDR2 sequences are SGHAT and FQNNGV. The CDR3 extends over 13 amino acids. The CDR3 loop is CASSARDSEGLFF. Written as DNA, the CDR3 is TGTGCCAGCAGTGCCCGGGACAGCGAAGGACTGTTTTTT.

The chain employs TRBV9 and TRBJ2-2; D is unresolved. This CDR3 is built from 16 residues. V lost 0 bases and J lost 4, with 13 bases in between. CDR1 is SGDLS, CDR2 YYNGEE, per germline. The CDR3 region is CASSVVGNRATGELFF. The CDR3 DNA is TGTGCCAGCAGCGTAGTGGGGAATAGGGCCACCGGGGAGCTGTTTTTT.

This clonotype was seen more than once but under ten times. This chain connects TRBV7-8 to TRBJ2-5, with 7 nucleotides matching TRBD1. The germline V gene has CDR1 SGHVS and CDR2 FQNEAQ. V was clipped by 5 bases and J by 3 bases; unmatched bases: 6. The CDR3 length is 14 residues. CDR3: CASSVRDSKETQYF. The CDR3 DNA reads as TGTGCCAGCAGCGTCCGGGACAGCAAAGAGACCCAGTACTTC.

The V call is TRBV27, the J call TRBJ2-3, with TRBD2 identical over 13 bases. There are 17 residues in the CDR3. CDR1 is MNHEY, CDR2 SMNVEV, per germline (reference sequence). Trimming at V came to 6 bases and at J to 2 bases, leaving 8 bases not matched to a gene. The CDR3 sequence is CASSPLGLAGDTDTQYF. In nucleotides, the CDR3 is TGTGCCAGCAGCCCCTTAGGACTAGCGGGGGACACAGATACGCAGTATTTT.